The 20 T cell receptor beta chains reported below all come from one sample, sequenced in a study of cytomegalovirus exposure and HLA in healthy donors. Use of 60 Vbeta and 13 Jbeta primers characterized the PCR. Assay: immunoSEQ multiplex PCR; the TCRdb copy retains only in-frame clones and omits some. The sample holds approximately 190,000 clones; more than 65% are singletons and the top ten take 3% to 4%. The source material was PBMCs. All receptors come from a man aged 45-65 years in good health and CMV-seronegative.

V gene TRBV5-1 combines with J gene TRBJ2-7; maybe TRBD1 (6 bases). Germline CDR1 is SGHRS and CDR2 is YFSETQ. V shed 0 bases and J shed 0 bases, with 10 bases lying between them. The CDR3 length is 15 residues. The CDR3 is CASSLGDKSSYEQYF. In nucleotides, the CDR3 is TGCGCCAGCAGCTTGGGGGACAAGAGCTCCTACGAGCAGTACTTC.

Written as DNA, the CDR3 is TGCGCCAGCAGCCACGCGAGGGCGGTTCCTGAAGCTTTCTTT. It specifies CASSHARAVPEAFF. The V and J genes are TRBV4-3 and TRBJ1-1, with D uncertain. Trimming took off 3 bases at V and 6 bases at J, with 14 bases between the two ends. Germline-derived CDR1 and CDR2 are LGHNA and YSLEER. CDR3 size: 14 residues.

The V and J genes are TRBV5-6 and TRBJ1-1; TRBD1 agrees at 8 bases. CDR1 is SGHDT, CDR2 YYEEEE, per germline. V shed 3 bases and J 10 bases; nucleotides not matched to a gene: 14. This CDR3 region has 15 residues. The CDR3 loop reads CASSSYRGYSDGAFF. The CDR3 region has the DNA TGTGCCAGCAGCTCCTACAGGGGGTACAGCGACGGAGCTTTCTTT.

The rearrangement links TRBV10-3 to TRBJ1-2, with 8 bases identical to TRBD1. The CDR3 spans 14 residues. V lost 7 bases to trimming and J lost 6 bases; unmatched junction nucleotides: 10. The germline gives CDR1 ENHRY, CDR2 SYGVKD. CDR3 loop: CAIKAGQGVDGYTF. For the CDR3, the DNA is TGTGCCATCAAAGCAGGACAGGGTGTAGATGGCTACACCTTC.

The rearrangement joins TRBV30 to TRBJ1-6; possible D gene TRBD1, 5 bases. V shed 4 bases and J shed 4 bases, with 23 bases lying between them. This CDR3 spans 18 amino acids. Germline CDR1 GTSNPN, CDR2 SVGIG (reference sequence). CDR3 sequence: CAWKEGKRGGIYNSPLHF. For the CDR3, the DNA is TGTGCCTGGAAGGAGGGGAAAAGGGGTGGAATTTATAATTCACCCCTCCACTTT.

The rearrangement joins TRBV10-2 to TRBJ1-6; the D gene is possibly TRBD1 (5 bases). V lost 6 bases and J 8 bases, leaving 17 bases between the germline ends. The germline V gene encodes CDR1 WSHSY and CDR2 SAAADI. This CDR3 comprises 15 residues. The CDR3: CASRPLTDTYSPLHF. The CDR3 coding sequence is TGCGCCAGCAGACCGCTGACAGATACTTATTCACCCCTCCACTTT.

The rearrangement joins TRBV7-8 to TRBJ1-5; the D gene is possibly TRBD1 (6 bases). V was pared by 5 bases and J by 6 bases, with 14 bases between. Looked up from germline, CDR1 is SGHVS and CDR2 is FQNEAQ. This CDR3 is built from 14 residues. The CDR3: CASSIGTIGQPQHF. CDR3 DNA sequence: TGTGCCAGCAGCATAGGGACAATCGGTCAGCCCCAGCATTTT.

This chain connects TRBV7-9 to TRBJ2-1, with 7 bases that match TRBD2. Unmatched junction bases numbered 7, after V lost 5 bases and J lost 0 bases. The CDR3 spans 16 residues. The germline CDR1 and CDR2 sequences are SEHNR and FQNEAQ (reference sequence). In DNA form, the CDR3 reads TGTGCCAGCAGCCCTCGGCTAGCGGTCTCCTACAATGAGCAGTTCTTC. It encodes CASSPRLAVSYNEQFF.

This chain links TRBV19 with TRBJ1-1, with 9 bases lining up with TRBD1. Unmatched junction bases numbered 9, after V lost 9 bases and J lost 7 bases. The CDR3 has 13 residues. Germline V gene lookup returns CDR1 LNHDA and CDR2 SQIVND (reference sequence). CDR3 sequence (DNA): TGTGCCAGCAAAGACAGGGGGAGGAATGAAGCTTTCTTT. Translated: CASKDRGRNEAFF.

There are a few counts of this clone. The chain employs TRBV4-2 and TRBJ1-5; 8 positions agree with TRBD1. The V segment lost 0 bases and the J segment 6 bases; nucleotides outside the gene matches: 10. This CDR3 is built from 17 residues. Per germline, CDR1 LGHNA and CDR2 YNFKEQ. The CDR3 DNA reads TGTGCCAGCAGCCAAGACCGACAGGGGACCGTCGGTCAGCCCCAGCATTTT. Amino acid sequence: CASSQDRQGTVGQPQHF.

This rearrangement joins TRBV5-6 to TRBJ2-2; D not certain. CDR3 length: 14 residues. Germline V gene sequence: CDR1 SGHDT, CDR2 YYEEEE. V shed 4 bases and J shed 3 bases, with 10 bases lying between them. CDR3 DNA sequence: TGTGCCAGCAGCCGCGACATTGACACCGGGGAGCTGTTTTTT. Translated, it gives CASSRDIDTGELFF.

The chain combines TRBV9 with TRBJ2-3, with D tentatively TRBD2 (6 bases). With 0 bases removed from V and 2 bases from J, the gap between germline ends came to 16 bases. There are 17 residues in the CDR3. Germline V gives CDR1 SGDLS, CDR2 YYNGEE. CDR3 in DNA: TGTGCCAGCAGCGTAGCTACCGGGCGGACTAACACAGATACGCAGTATTTT. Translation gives CASSVATGRTNTDTQYF.

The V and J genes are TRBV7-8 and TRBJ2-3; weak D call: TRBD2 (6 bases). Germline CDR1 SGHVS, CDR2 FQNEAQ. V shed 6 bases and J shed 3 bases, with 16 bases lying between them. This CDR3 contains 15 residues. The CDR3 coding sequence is TGTGCCAGCAGAAAAGGGACTTCCCAAACAGATACGCAGTATTTT. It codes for CASRKGTSQTDTQYF.

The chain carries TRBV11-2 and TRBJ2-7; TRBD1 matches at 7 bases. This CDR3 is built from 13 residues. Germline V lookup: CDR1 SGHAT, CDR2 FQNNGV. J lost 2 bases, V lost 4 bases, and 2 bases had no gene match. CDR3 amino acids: CASSSGQTYEQYF. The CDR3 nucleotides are TGTGCCAGCAGCTCGGGACAGACCTACGAGCAGTACTTC.

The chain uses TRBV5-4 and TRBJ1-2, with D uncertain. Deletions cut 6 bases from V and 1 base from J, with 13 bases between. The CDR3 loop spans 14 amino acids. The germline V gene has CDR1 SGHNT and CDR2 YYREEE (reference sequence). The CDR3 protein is CASTRPDFNYGYTF. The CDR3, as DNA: TGTGCCAGCACCCGTCCAGATTTTAACTATGGCTACACCTTC.

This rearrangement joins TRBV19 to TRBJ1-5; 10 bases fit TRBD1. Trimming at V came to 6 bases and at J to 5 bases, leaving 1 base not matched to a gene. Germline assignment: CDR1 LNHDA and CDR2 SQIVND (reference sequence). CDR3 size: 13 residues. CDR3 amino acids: CASRDRGHQPQHF. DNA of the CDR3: TGTGCCAGTAGAGACAGGGGGCATCAGCCCCAGCATTTT. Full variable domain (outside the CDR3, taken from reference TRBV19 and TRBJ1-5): DGGITQSPKYLFRKEGQNVTLSCEQNLNHDAMYWYRQDPGQGLRLIYYSQIVNDFQKGDIAEGYSVSREKKESFPLTVTSAQKNPTAFYLCASRDRGHQPQHFGDGTRLSIL.

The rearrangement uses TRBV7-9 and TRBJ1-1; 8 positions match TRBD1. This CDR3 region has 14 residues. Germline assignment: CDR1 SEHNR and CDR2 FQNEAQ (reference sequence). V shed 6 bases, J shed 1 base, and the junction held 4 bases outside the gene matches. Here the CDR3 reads CASRGTGTNTEAFF. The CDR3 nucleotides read TGTGCCAGCAGGGGGACAGGAACGAACACTGAAGCTTTCTTT.

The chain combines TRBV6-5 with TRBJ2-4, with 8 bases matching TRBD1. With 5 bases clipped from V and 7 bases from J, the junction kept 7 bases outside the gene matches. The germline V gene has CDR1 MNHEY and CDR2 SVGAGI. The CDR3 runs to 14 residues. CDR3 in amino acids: CASSPYRGKNIQYF. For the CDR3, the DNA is TGTGCCAGCAGTCCCTACAGGGGGAAGAACATTCAGTACTTC.

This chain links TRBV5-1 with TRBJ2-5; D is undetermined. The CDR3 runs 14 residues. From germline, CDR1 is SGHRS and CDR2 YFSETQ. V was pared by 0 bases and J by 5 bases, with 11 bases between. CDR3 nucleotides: TGCGCCAGCAGCTTGGCCTTGGTTGAGGAGACCCAGTACTTC. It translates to CASSLALVEETQYF.

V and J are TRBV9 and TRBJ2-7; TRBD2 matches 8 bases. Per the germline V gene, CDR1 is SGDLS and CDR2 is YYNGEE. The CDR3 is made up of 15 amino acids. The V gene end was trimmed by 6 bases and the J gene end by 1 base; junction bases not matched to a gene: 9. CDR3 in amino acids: CASTPGAGGSYEQYF. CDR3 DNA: TGTGCCAGCACCCCAGGTGCGGGGGGTTCCTACGAGCAGTACTTC.